A selection of T cell receptor beta chains follows, all from one sample in a study of blood T cells in healthy people across ages. TCRdb independently ran MiXCR on the 5' RACE reads; one entry per CDR3 protein. The sample carries 1.5 million to 2 million distinct CDR3 sequences, about 30% recorded once. Sequenced material: blood. All receptors come from a woman aged 25-40 years in good health. The CDR3 runs from the conserved cysteine through the conserved F or W. The D gene is left open where the match is weak. A row's size may be missing; if present it is once, few, many or a size class.

few,.,TRBV12-3/TRBV12-4,TRBJ2-7,TGTGCCAGCAAGATGGCGGGAATTTACGAGCAGTACTTC,CASKMAGIYEQYF
.,TRBD2,TRBV7-2,TRBJ2-3,TGTGCCAGCAGCTTTATTAGCGGGGGGTCCCAGGCGCAGTATTTT,CASSFISGGSQAQYF
.,.,TRBV4-3,TRBJ1-4,TGCGCCAGCAGCCAAAAAAGCGGGAAGGCTAATGAAAAACTGTTTTTT,CASSQKSGKANEKLFF
many,TRBD1,TRBV10-3,TRBJ2-1,TGTGCCATCAGTGATCGGGACAGGGAGGGAAATGAGCAGTTCTTC,CAISDRDREGNEQFF
.,.,TRBV30,TRBJ1-1,TGTGCCTGGGTCCTCAGCGCGGGCACTGAAGCTTTCTTT,CAWVLSAGTEAFF
few,.,TRBV20-1,TRBJ2-1,TGCAGTGCTAGAATTGGGGGTAGTACCTCCTACAATGAGCAGTTCTTC,CSARIGGSTSYNEQFF
few,.,TRBV4-3,TRBJ2-7,TGCGCCAGCAGCCAAGATGGAGGGTCTGCCTACGAGCAGTACTTC,CASSQDGGSAYEQYF
many,TRBD1,TRBV7-9,TRBJ2-1,TGTGCCAGCAGCTTAGATGCGACAGGGTCAAAAGAGCAGTTCTTC,CASSLDATGSKEQFF
many,.,TRBV30,TRBJ2-7,TGTGCCTGGAGTACAGGGTTCTACGAGCAGTACTTC,CAWSTGFYEQYF
.,.,TRBV29-1,TRBJ1-1,TGCAGCGGCGGGTCTGACAGGACAGAAGCTTTCTTT,CSGGSDRTEAFF
few,TRBD1,TRBV10-3,TRBJ1-3,TGTGCCATCAGTCCCGGGACAGGGTACGGAAACACCATATATTTT,CAISPGTGYGNTIYF